The 6 T cell receptor beta chains below were found in one sample sequenced in a study of blood T cell repertoires in COVID-19. Some clones are missing from TCRdb's copy, which holds only in-frame ones; the method was immunoSEQ multiplex PCR. Of roughly 120,000 clones listed, about 91% are singletons. The specimen sequenced was peripheral blood. These receptors were collected from a woman in her 50s with active or convalescent COVID-19.

This clone was found a few times. The genes are TRBV30 and TRBJ1-3; TRBD1 matches at 8 bases. The CDR3 sequence is 13 residues long. CDR1 is GTSNPN, CDR2 SVGIG, per germline (reference sequence). V was pared by 1 base and J by 7 bases, with 3 bases of the junction left unmatched. CDR3 sequence (DNA): TGTGCCTGGAGTGGGGACAGGAGGAACACCATATATTTT. Translated, it gives CAWSGDRRNTIYF.

For the CDR3, the DNA is TGTGCCAGCGAAGGGACAGCACGGTACGAGCAGTACTTC. Translated: CASEGTARYEQYF. The chain links TRBV28 to TRBJ2-7, with 7 bases fitting TRBD1. The CDR3 spans 13 residues. Germline CDR1 and CDR2: MDHEN and SYDVKM. Unmatched junction bases numbered 8, after V lost 8 bases and J lost 4 bases.

V usage is TRBV6-5 and J usage is TRBJ2-1; D is uncertain. CDR1 and CDR2 (germline): MNHEY, SVGAGI. This CDR3 contains 15 residues. Trimming left V 2 bases short and J 0 bases short, with 8 bases between. This CDR3 is CASSYDWSSYNEQFF. The CDR3, as DNA: TGTGCCAGCAGTTACGACTGGAGCTCCTACAATGAGCAGTTCTTC.

This clone was seen a few times. The genes are TRBV4-1 and TRBJ2-1; D uncertain. This CDR3 region has 16 residues. Trimming cost V 2 bases and J 0 bases, with 11 bases left between them. Germline CDR1 is MGHRA and CDR2 is YSYEKL. CDR3 amino acids: CASSQIDIVSYNEQFF. The CDR3 DNA sequence: TGCGCCAGCAGCCAAATAGACATCGTCTCCTACAATGAGCAGTTCTTC.

The chain employs TRBV2 and TRBJ2-3, with D possibly TRBD2 on 6 matching bases. The CDR3 runs to 14 residues. V was clipped by 5 bases and J by 6 bases, with 15 bases between them. Germline-derived CDR1 and CDR2 are SNHLY and FYNNEI. The CDR3 region has the DNA TGTGCCAGCAGTATCGGGACTTTCGGGGATACGCAGTATTTT. The encoded protein is CASSIGTFGDTQYF.

The rearrangement joins TRBV5-1 to TRBJ2-7, with 9 bases identical to TRBD1. This CDR3 has 15 residues. The germline V gene has CDR1 SGHRS and CDR2 YFSETQ. The ends lost 1 base at V and 5 bases at J; junction bases unmatched: 7. The CDR3 loop reads CASSLRQGGSNEQYF. The CDR3 DNA reads TGCGCCAGCAGCTTGAGACAGGGGGGAAGCAACGAGCAGTACTTC.